This T cell receptor (beta chain) emerged from a study of blood T cell repertoires in COVID-19. Study summary: PBMCs, B-cell-depleted T cells, or T cells were the source of the cDNA or gDNA that made up the material.

Looked up from germline, CDR1 is SGHDN and CDR2 is FVKESK. The CDR3 covers 15 residues. V dropped 2 bases and J dropped 1 base, with 12 bases sitting between them. Authors' data handling: The authors estimated nucleated cell counts from reference gene primer amplification. Only in-frame clones appear in the TCRdb table, and some are missing; sequencing was by immunoSEQ multiplex PCR. That table gives V, J and clone size, and the DNA gave D and trimming. The table records about 69,000 clones, roughly 80% of them present only once. Sequenced input: peripheral blood. The clonotype comes from a woman older than 75 with acute or convalescent COVID-19. V usage is TRBV14 and J usage is TRBJ2-7; D possibly corresponds to TRBD1 (6 bases). CDR3 residues: CASSQYRAGSYEQYF. The CDR3 DNA sequence: TGTGCCAGCAGCCAATACAGGGCTGGTTCCTACGAGCAGTACTTC.